A single T cell receptor beta chain is shown here with its context. Its cognate antigen is unknown. This record belongs to a study of Ad26.COV2.S vaccination and SARS-CoV-2 variants. Study conclusions and caveats: It is possible that the TCR breadth and depth analyses underestimated the total T cell responses.

Germline CDR1 and CDR2: KGHSH and LQKENI. V trimming: 2 bases; J trimming: 9 bases; junction bases outside the gene matches: 6. This CDR3 has 16 residues. Treatment meaning: around 19 received Ad26.COV2.S at low or high dose, single or two shots; 5 received placebo; per-sample allocation not given. Samples came from day 63 after the first vaccine or placebo injection. Immunization relied on an Ad26 vector, which expressed Wuhan-strain SARS-CoV-2 spike. The assay was immunoSEQ multiplex PCR, and TCRdb's table has in-frame clones only and misses some. Among around 300,000 clones listed, 80% to 90% were seen once.

The clonotype was recovered from a person between 18 and 60 years old who received the Ad26.COV2.S COVID-19 vaccine or a placebo. Sequenced here: peripheral blood, sampled in a trial of Ad26.COV2.S vaccine versus placebo. This sequence joins TRBV18 and TRBJ2-1, with 14 bases aligning to TRBD2. In DNA, the CDR3 is TGTGCCAGCTCACCAGGGACTAGCGGGAGTCGGAGTGAGCAGTTCTTC. Translated, it gives CASSPGTSGSRSEQFF.